A single sample gave rise to the 21 T cell receptor beta chains below, sequenced in a study of blood T cell repertoires in COVID-19. Assay: immunoSEQ multiplex PCR; the TCRdb copy retains only in-frame clones and omits some. The data show about 39,000 clones, approximately 88% seen once. The specimen sequenced was peripheral blood. The receptors come from a man between 50 and 59 years old with active or convalescent COVID-19.

The rearrangement links TRBV2 to TRBJ2-7; no clear D. The CDR3 is 11 amino acids. The germline V gene has CDR1 SNHLY and CDR2 FYNNEI. Trimming cost V 6 bases and J 4 bases, with 7 bases left between them. The CDR3 reads CASSSRYEQYF. DNA of the CDR3: TGTGCCAGCAGCTCGCGGTACGAGCAGTACTTC.

The chain combines TRBV6-5 with TRBJ1-1; D remains ambiguous. The CDR3 sequence is 13 residues long. The germline V gene has CDR1 MNHEY and CDR2 SVGAGI. With 7 bases removed from V and 6 bases from J, the gap between germline ends came to 15 bases. The CDR3 protein is CASTNRGTSEAFF. The CDR3 bases are TGTGCCAGCACGAACCGCGGAACTTCTGAAGCTTTCTTT.

The J gene is TRBJ2-5, the V gene TRBV12-5, with 10 bases lining up with TRBD2. Germline CDR1 LGHNT, CDR2 FRNRAP. The length of the CDR3 is 21 residues. The junction had 20 bases not matched to a gene; V was cut back by 2 bases and J by 2 bases. The CDR3, as DNA: TGTGCTAGTGGTTTGACATCCGAAAAAACATCTAGCGGGAGCTTTCAAGAGACCCAGTACTTC. Translation gives CASGLTSEKTSSGSFQETQYF. Filled out from reference TRBV12-5 and TRBJ2-5, the complete variable domain reads DARVTQTPRHKVTEMGQEVTMRCQPILGHNTVFWYRQTMMQGLELLAYFRNRAPLDDSGMPKDRFSAEMPDATLATLKIQPSEPRDSAVYFCASGLTSEKTSSGSFQETQYFGPGTRLLVL.

This chain uses TRBV28 with TRBJ2-5; D is possibly TRBD2 (5 bases). V shed 11 bases and J shed 7 bases, with 20 bases lying between them. The CDR3 totals 13 residues. From germline, CDR1 is MDHEN and CDR2 SYDVKM. CDR3 coding DNA: TGTGCCCACCGGAGGAATGTTGGTGGGACCCAGTACTTC. Translated, it gives CAHRRNVGGTQYF.

The chain has TRBV6-5 and TRBJ2-2; the D gene is possibly TRBD2 (6 bases). CDR3 length: 12 amino acids. From germline, CDR1 is MNHEY and CDR2 SVGAGI. V lost 7 bases, J lost 6 bases, and 9 bases lay in between. The CDR3 DNA is TGTGCCAGCAAACTAGCCGCCGGGGAGCTGTTTTTT. Translated, it gives CASKLAAGELFF.

J is TRBJ1-1 and V is TRBV4-1; 10 bases fit TRBD1. Germline CDR1 is MGHRA and CDR2 is YSYEKL. V gave up 5 bases and J gave up 5 bases; unmatched junction bases: 8. This CDR3 contains 15 residues. Here the CDR3 DNA reads TGCGCCAGCAGCGACCGGGACAGGGGAGGGACTGAAGCTTTCTTT. This translates into CASSDRDRGGTEAFF.

The chain has TRBV13 and TRBJ2-5; 9 bases align to TRBD2. CDR1 and CDR2 (germline): PRHDT, FYEKMQ (reference sequence). J lost 1 base, V lost 1 base, and 7 bases had no gene match. This CDR3 has 17 amino acids. The CDR3 loop is CASSLVGLAGIQETQYF. For the CDR3, the DNA is TGTGCCAGCAGCTTAGTAGGGCTAGCGGGGATCCAAGAGACCCAGTACTTC.

The chain recombines TRBV2 with TRBJ1-2; D is possibly TRBD1 (6 bases). V lost 7 bases, J lost 5 bases, and 20 bases lay in between. The CDR3 is 15 amino acids. Germline CDR1 and CDR2: SNHLY and FYNNEI. The DNA for the CDR3 is TGTGCCAGCACCGGAGAGGGTACAGGGTTGTATGGCTACACCTTC. It specifies CASTGEGTGLYGYTF.

The genes are TRBV6-5 and TRBJ2-4; D perhaps matches TRBD2 (6 bases). The CDR3 spans 15 residues. Trimming stripped 7 bases from V and 0 bases from J, with 13 bases between. CDR1 and CDR2 (germline): MNHEY, SVGAGI. The CDR3 DNA reads as TGTGCCAGCACCGAAAGGAGGGGAGCCAAAAACATTCAGTACTTC. Its protein is CASTERRGAKNIQYF.

The gene calls are TRBV7-2 and TRBJ2-1, with D perhaps TRBD2 (6 bases). CDR1 is SGHTA and CDR2 is FQGNSA in the germline V gene. V shed 7 bases and J shed 1 base, with 14 bases lying between them. This CDR3 spans 15 amino acids. CDR3 bases: TGTGCCAGCATCCCTGGGCTAGCGTCCTACAATGAGCAGTTCTTC. It translates to CASIPGLASYNEQFF.

The chain links TRBV7-2 to TRBJ1-6; TRBD1 is a possible D gene (6 bases). Deletions cut 5 bases from V and 10 bases from J, with 18 bases between. This CDR3 contains 15 residues. Germline V lookup: CDR1 SGHTA, CDR2 FQGNSA. The CDR3 loop is CASSRVGQRQSPLHF. The CDR3 DNA reads as TGTGCCAGCAGCCGGGTTGGACAGCGGCAATCACCCCTCCACTTT.

V usage is TRBV9 and J usage is TRBJ1-1; D not resolved. V was clipped by 1 base and J by 1 base, with 8 bases between them. Germline CDR1 is SGDLS and CDR2 is YYNGEE. This CDR3 is built from 14 residues. CDR3 nucleotide sequence: TGTGCCAGCAGCGTAAAGCCAGGGAACACTGAAGCTTTCTTT. It specifies CASSVKPGNTEAFF.

The rearrangement uses TRBV5-5 and TRBJ2-7; 9 bases line up with TRBD1. J gave up 4 bases and V 0 bases, and 5 bases lay outside the gene matches. Per germline, CDR1 SGHKS and CDR2 YYEKEE (reference sequence). The CDR3 loop spans 15 amino acids. This chain's CDR3 is CASSLAGTGLYEQYF. For the CDR3, the DNA is TGTGCCAGCAGCTTGGCCGGGACAGGGCTATACGAGCAGTACTTC.

The chain links TRBV5-1 to TRBJ2-7; a possible D gene is TRBD1 (6 bases). V shed 5 bases and J shed 0 bases, with 9 bases lying between them. Germline values: CDR1 SGHRS, CDR2 YFSETQ. The CDR3 spans 13 residues. CDR3 nucleotide sequence: TGCGCCAGCAGAGAGGGGGACTCCTACGAGCAGTACTTC. It translates to CASREGDSYEQYF.

This rearrangement joins TRBV4-1 to TRBJ1-4; D is perhaps TRBD1 (6 bases). Per the germline V gene, CDR1 is MGHRA and CDR2 is YSYEKL. Trimming cost V 0 bases and J 0 bases, with 8 bases left between them. CDR3 length: 16 amino acids. CDR3 sequence reads: CASSQETGATNEKLFF. CDR3 DNA sequence: TGCGCCAGCAGCCAAGAGACAGGCGCAACTAATGAAAAACTGTTTTTT.

The V gene is TRBV7-8, the J gene TRBJ2-1; D is perhaps TRBD1 (5 bases). There are 13 residues in the CDR3. V was cut by 4 bases and J by 6 bases, with 10 bases left in between. Germline lookup yields CDR1 SGHVS and CDR2 FQNEAQ. The CDR3 DNA is TGTGCCAGCAGCTCAGGGCCACGCAATGAGCAGTTCTTC. Protein sequence: CASSSGPRNEQFF. Filled out from reference TRBV7-8 and TRBJ2-1, the complete variable domain reads GAGVSQSPRYKVAKRGQDVALRCDPISGHVSLFWYQQALGQGPEFLTYFQNEAQLDKSGLPSDRFFAERPEGSVSTLKIQRTQQEDSAVYLCASSSGPRNEQFFGPGTRLTVL.

This chain joins TRBV29-1 and TRBJ1-4; the match to TRBD1 covers 8 bases. Germline lookup yields CDR1 SQVTM and CDR2 ANQGSEA. V lost 1 base to trimming and J lost 12 bases; unmatched junction nucleotides: 7. The CDR3 runs to 13 residues. Written as DNA, the CDR3 is TGCAGCGTTGAAGGCCCCGGACAGGGAGAACTGTTTTTT. Its translation: CSVEGPGQGELFF.

The CDR3 sequence is CASSFPGEGTNEKLFF. The CDR3 DNA reads TGTGCCAGCAGTTTCCCCGGGGAGGGGACTAATGAAAAACTGTTTTTT. This chain connects TRBV27 to TRBJ1-4; D might be TRBD1 (5 bases). The germline V and J ends were trimmed by 3 bases and 2 bases, with 13 bases remaining between them. CDR3 length equals 16 residues. The germline V gene encodes CDR1 MNHEY and CDR2 SMNVEV (reference sequence).

The rearrangement joins TRBV24-1 to TRBJ1-2, with a tentative D call TRBD1 (6 bases). Germline V gene data show CDR1 as KGHDR and CDR2 as SFDVKD. V lost 2 bases to trimming and J lost 7 bases, with 13 bases between them. The CDR3 consists of 14 residues. The CDR3 is CATSDSLSDSGYTF. The DNA of the CDR3 is TGTGCCACCAGTGATTCTCTTTCGGACAGTGGCTACACCTTC.

This clone was detected once. The chain joins TRBV27 to TRBJ2-7; 11 bases are a match to TRBD1. Germline CDR1 and CDR2: MNHEY and SMNVEV (reference sequence). V lost 2 bases, J lost 6 bases, and 6 bases stayed unmatched. CDR3 length: 15 amino acids. CDR3 in amino acids: CASSLARTGGGEQYF. In DNA form, the CDR3 reads TGTGCCAGCAGTTTAGCTAGGACAGGGGGCGGCGAGCAGTACTTC.

The CDR3 sequence: CASSQTPTRGYNEQFF. The CDR3 DNA is TGTGCCAGCAGCCAGACTCCGACTAGAGGGTACAATGAGCAGTTCTTC. The chain has TRBV3-1 (or the pseudogene TRBV3-2) and TRBJ2-1; D may be TRBD2 (6 bases). Germline V gene lookup returns CDR1 LGHDT and CDR2 YNNKEL (reference sequence). Deletions cut 3 bases from V and 4 bases from J, with 16 bases between. This CDR3 comprises 16 residues.